This T cell receptor beta chain was retrieved from a study of T cells in Graves' hyperthyroidism and ophthalmopathy. The study's findings and limits: Most expanded thyroid clonotypes above 0.001 also appeared in blood. Ophthalmopathy got predicted by the model a median approximately 6.3 months before its onset.

Regions amplified from RNA transcripts were the TCR beta CDR3 regions. HTBI primers were employed in a first-round RT-PCR of the TCR CDR3. TCRdb called the multiplex PCR reads again in MiXCR, with one record for every CDR3 protein. The sample lists a few hundred thousand distinct CDR3 sequences; approximately 22% were seen once. As for this clonotype: As yet, its antigen is unknown.

If no ophthalmopathy progression occurred within 18 months, Graves' hyperthyroidism was stable. Hyperthyroidism was newly diagnosed in patients aged 18 to 65 (duration under 2 months). The receptor was isolated from a woman aged 45-60 years with Graves' hyperthyroidism. The material sequenced was blood.

The DNA of the CDR3 is TGTGCCAGCAGCTTCAATGCTGGCACAGATACGCAGTATTTT. Amino acids: CASSFNAGTDTQYF. This sequence joins TRBV11-2 and TRBJ2-3; no firm D call. CDR1 is SGHAT and CDR2 is FQNNGV in the germline V gene. The CDR3 is 14 amino acids. V was pared by 3 bases and J by 1 base, with 8 bases between.